These 30 T cell receptor beta chains were all obtained from the same sample, sequenced in a study of identical twins (dated by TCRdb to 2016 to 2017). Receptor amplification or capture employed 5' RACE. TCRdb records Illumina HiSeq 2000 as the sequencer. TCRdb itself trimmed the public reads at Q25 with fastp, ran MiXCR and retained productive beta chains. Merged by CDR3 protein, the rows form single entries marked with the most common genes and DNA. The sample records 640,000 or so distinct CDR3 sequences, roughly 6% of which are singletons. The ten largest clones represent about 1.8% of the sample. The sample consisted of naive T cells sorted from blood. In light of the paper, this sample's cell subset or site label describes: cells isolated with a human naive T-cell isolation kit. Receptors originate from a man between 18 and 35 years old in good health.

This clonotype was picked up a small number of times. This chain connects TRBV2 to TRBJ2-1; 7 nucleotides line up with TRBD1. Per the germline V gene, CDR1 is SNHLY and CDR2 is FYNNEI. V lost 2 bases to trimming and J lost 8 bases; unmatched junction nucleotides: 6. CDR3 length equals 14 residues. The CDR3 spells CASSETGVNDEQFF. CDR3 DNA sequence: TGTGCCAGCAGTGAAACAGGGGTGAACGATGAGCAGTTCTTC.

This clonotype was seen at least ten times. The genes are TRBV4-3 and TRBJ2-2, with TRBD2 as a possible D gene (5 bases). Trimming shortened V by 1 base and J by 7 bases, and 10 bases separated the two germline ends. The CDR3 extends over 14 amino acids. The germline V gene encodes CDR1 LGHNA and CDR2 YSLEER. In nucleotides, the CDR3 is TGCGCCAGCAGCCAAGGCTTCGGGAACGGGGAGCTGTTTTTT. Protein product: CASSQGFGNGELFF.

The chain links TRBV12-3 or TRBV12-4 to TRBJ2-5; D might be TRBD1 or TRBD2, each matching 5 bases. This CDR3 region has 13 residues. The germline V and J ends were trimmed by 6 bases and 1 base, with 9 bases remaining between them. Written as DNA, the CDR3 is TGTGCCAGCAGGCCGGGGACCCAAGAGACCCAGTACTTC. This encodes CASRPGTQETQYF.

This rearrangement joins TRBV7-9 to TRBJ2-3, with D perhaps matching TRBD2 (5 bases). V shed 8 bases and J shed 0 bases, with 12 bases lying between them. CDR3 length: 14 residues. In germline, CDR1 is SEHNR, CDR2 FQNEAQ (reference sequence). The CDR3 protein is CASGVPGSTDTQYF. The CDR3 DNA sequence: TGTGCCAGCGGCGTTCCGGGGAGCACAGATACGCAGTATTTT.

Many counts were recorded for this clonotype. V and J are TRBV12-3 or TRBV12-4 and TRBJ1-6; TRBD1 matches 7 bases. Unmatched junction bases numbered 10, after V lost 2 bases and J lost 6 bases. The CDR3 runs 17 residues. The CDR3 protein is CASSLNPPDRLNSPLHF. CDR3 sequence (DNA): TGTGCCAGCAGTTTAAACCCCCCGGACAGGCTTAATTCACCCCTCCACTTT.

A few counts support this clonotype. The V gene is TRBV27, the J gene TRBJ2-7; D gene unclear. Germline CDR1 is MNHEY and CDR2 is SMNVEV (reference sequence). The length of the CDR3 is 13 residues. Trimming removed 0 bases at V and 7 bases at J, with 10 bases between. The CDR3 DNA is TGTGCCAGCAGTTTATCGGCCTTGGGGGAGCAGTACGTC. Residues: CASSLSALGEQYV.

This clonotype was counted between two and nine times. The chain joins TRBV20-1 to TRBJ2-1; TRBD2 agrees at 9 bases. Germline assignment: CDR1 DFQATT and CDR2 SNEGSKA (reference sequence). With V trimmed by 2 bases and J by 9 bases, 8 bases remained unmatched. The CDR3 totals 14 residues. DNA of the CDR3: TGCAGTGCTAGAATCGCGGGAGGGGGTGGTGAGCAGTTCTTC. Residues: CSARIAGGGGEQFF.

This clonotype appeared many times. V and J are TRBV20-1 and TRBJ2-1; TRBD2 matches 11 bases. Germline lookup yields CDR1 DFQATT and CDR2 SNEGSKA (reference sequence). This CDR3 is built from 15 residues. After removal of 5 bases from V and 6 bases from J, the junction contained 9 bases not matched to a gene. In DNA, the CDR3 is TGCAGTGCTGCCGCACTAGCGGGAGTGTTCAATGAGCAGTTCTTC. Its translation is CSAAALAGVFNEQFF.

The CDR3 spells CASSHETDHQPQHF. The CDR3 DNA reads TGTGCCAGCAGCCACGAGACAGACCATCAGCCCCAGCATTTT. The chain combines TRBV7-9 with TRBJ1-5; D may be TRBD1 (5 bases). In germline, CDR1 is SEHNR, CDR2 FQNEAQ (reference sequence). V lost 5 bases and J 5 bases, leaving 13 bases between the germline ends. This CDR3 has 14 residues.

This clonotype has only a few counts. The J gene is TRBJ2-5, the V gene TRBV25-1; D is uncertain. Trimming shortened V by 4 bases and J by 0 bases, and 9 bases separated the two germline ends. The CDR3 runs 14 residues. Germline CDR1 MGHDK, CDR2 SYGVNS. The CDR3 DNA is TGTGCCAGCAGTGTCGACGATCACCAAGAGACCCAGTACTTC. It translates to CASSVDDHQETQYF.

This clonotype showed up many times. The rearrangement uses TRBV15 and TRBJ2-1; no reliable D call. The length of the CDR3 is 12 residues. Trimming removed 2 bases from V and 3 bases from J, with 2 bases in between. Germline assignment: CDR1 LNHNV and CDR2 YYDKDF (reference sequence). The CDR3 nucleotides are TGTGCCACCAGCAGATACTACAATGAGCAGTTCTTC. It is translated as CATSRYYNEQFF. Drawing the rest from reference TRBV15 and TRBJ2-1, the complete variable domain is DAMVIQNPRYQVTQFGKPVTLSCSQTLNHNVMYWYQQKSSQAPKLLFHYYDKDFNNEADTPDNFQSRRPNTSFCFLDIRSPGLGDTAMYLCATSRYYNEQFFGPGTRLTVL.

This clonotype was detected many times. This chain links TRBV20-1 with TRBJ2-1; D ambiguous. Between the trimmed V and J ends, which lost 6 bases and 4 bases, there was a span of 22 bases. Germline V gene lookup returns CDR1 DFQATT and CDR2 SNEGSKA (reference sequence). The length of the CDR3 is 16 residues. The CDR3 reads CSAPFPALSRYNEQFF. In nucleotides, the CDR3 is TGCAGTGCCCCCTTTCCGGCTCTGAGTAGATACAATGAGCAGTTCTTC.

This clonotype was observed a handful of times. The chain joins TRBV20-1 to TRBJ1-6, with unresolved D. Germline V gene lookup returns CDR1 DFQATT and CDR2 SNEGSKA (reference sequence). This CDR3 has 15 residues. Trimming left V 4 bases short and J 3 bases short, with 13 bases between. Here the CDR3 DNA reads TGCAGTGCTATATCGCAGGCCAGCTATAATTCACCCCTCCACTTT. It encodes CSAISQASYNSPLHF.

This clonotype was picked up a small number of times. The rearrangement joins TRBV6-1 to TRBJ2-1; 7 bases fit TRBD2. The CDR3 spans 15 residues. Per germline, CDR1 MNHNS and CDR2 SASEGT. With V trimmed by 7 bases and J by 0 bases, 6 bases remained unmatched. CDR3 in DNA: TGTGCCAGCAACAACTTAGCGGGCTCCTACAATGAGCAGTTCTTC. This translates into CASNNLAGSYNEQFF.

This clonotype appeared many times. This sequence joins TRBV2 and TRBJ2-3; TRBD2 might be the D (5 bases). Germline V gives CDR1 SNHLY, CDR2 FYNNEI. V was trimmed by 6 bases and J by 6 bases, leaving 10 bases between them. The CDR3 has 12 amino acids. This CDR3 is CASSAGWDTQYF. In DNA, the CDR3 is TGTGCCAGCAGCGCGGGTTGGGATACGCAGTATTTT.

The chain joins TRBV28 to TRBJ2-4, with TRBD1 matching over 7 bases. This CDR3 spans 15 amino acids. Germline V gene sequence: CDR1 MDHEN, CDR2 SYDVKM. The trim removed 6 bases at V and 7 bases at J, leaving 12 bases unmatched. CDR3 residues: CASSDRTGPVNIQYF. The CDR3 nucleotides are TGTGCCAGCAGCGATAGGACAGGCCCGGTTAACATTCAGTACTTC.

This clonotype was recorded many times. The chain employs TRBV5-1 and TRBJ2-3; TRBD1 agrees at 7 bases. Losses at the gene ends were 7 bases for V and 4 bases for J; bases not matched to a gene: 9. The CDR3 covers 14 residues. CDR1 SGHRS and CDR2 YFSETQ come from the germline V gene. CDR3 sequence reads: CASANRGRPDTQYF. Here the CDR3 DNA reads TGCGCCAGCGCCAACAGGGGCCGCCCAGATACGCAGTATTTT.

The CDR3 reads CASSQQELAGTDTQYF. The DNA of the CDR3 is TGCGCCAGCAGCCAGCAGGAACTAGCGGGCACAGATACGCAGTATTTT. The chain links TRBV4-1 to TRBJ2-3; 8 nucleotides align to TRBD2. Germline CDR1 reads MGHRA; CDR2 reads YSYEKL. V was pared by 3 bases and J by 1 base, with 6 bases of the junction left unmatched. This CDR3 is 16 amino acids long.

This clonotype showed up just a few times. The chain employs TRBV12-3 or TRBV12-4 and TRBJ2-7, with 9 bases matching TRBD1. Losses at the gene ends were 6 bases for V and 4 bases for J; bases not matched to a gene: 7. The CDR3 sequence is 14 residues long. The CDR3 coding sequence is TGTGCCAGCAGAAACGGACAGGGGACATACGAGCAGTACTTC. Its translation: CASRNGQGTYEQYF.

The chain employs TRBV7-2 and TRBJ2-1; the D gene is possibly TRBD1 (5 bases). Germline V gene lookup returns CDR1 SGHTA and CDR2 FQGNSA. V was shortened by 8 bases and J by 0 bases, with 17 bases between the two germline ends. This CDR3 has 16 residues. CDR3 sequence (DNA): TGTGCCAGCTCCAGGGCAGGCCTTAGCTCCTACAATGAGCAGTTCTTC. Translating gives CASSRAGLSSYNEQFF.

Ten or more counts support this clonotype. The chain combines TRBV24-1 with TRBJ1-5; TRBD1 might be the D (5 bases). V lost 6 bases and J 4 bases, leaving 12 bases between the germline ends. Germline V CDR1 and CDR2: KGHDR, SFDVKD. CDR3 length: 14 amino acids. The CDR3 region has the DNA TGTGCCACCAGTCGGCAGGGACTTAATCAGCCCCAGCATTTT. Residues: CATSRQGLNQPQHF.

This clonotype was counted between two and nine times. V gene TRBV4-1 combines with J gene TRBJ2-3; no reliable D call. With 3 bases removed from V and 1 base from J, the gap between germline ends came to 14 bases. Germline CDR1 reads MGHRA; CDR2 reads YSYEKL. The CDR3 extends over 16 amino acids. Written as DNA, the CDR3 is TGCGCCAGCAGCCACAGGTTGCAATCTGGCACAGATACGCAGTATTTT. It encodes CASSHRLQSGTDTQYF.

This clonotype was seen a handful of times. The rearrangement uses TRBV7-2 and TRBJ2-7; 15 bases align to TRBD2. There are 16 residues in the CDR3. Trimming cost V 3 bases and J 2 bases; bases outside gene matches: 2. Germline lookup yields CDR1 SGHTA and CDR2 FQGNSA. The CDR3, as DNA: TGTGCCAGCAGCTTGGGGACTAGCGGGAGGCCCTACGAGCAGTACTTC. Its protein product is CASSLGTSGRPYEQYF.

With respect to this clonotype: One junction end does not reproduce the germline sequence, and a read error may be involved. The V call is TRBV12-3 or TRBV12-4, the J call TRBJ2-5; D assignment may be TRBD1 or TRBD2 (5 bases each). The CDR3 runs to 12 residues. The CDR3 nucleotides are TGTGCCAGCAGGAGGGACCAGGAGACCCAGTACTTC. This sequence encodes CASRRDQETQYF.

This clonotype has a count of ten or more. This chain links TRBV20-1 with TRBJ2-1, with D unclear. Germline loops: CDR1 DFQATT, CDR2 SNEGSKA (reference sequence). The CDR3 runs 12 residues. Trimming pared 3 bases from V and 5 bases from J, leaving 8 bases between. CDR3 nucleotides: TGCAGTGCTAGTGATCTGAACAATGAGCAGTTCTTC. Protein product: CSASDLNNEQFF.

The rearrangement links TRBV28 to TRBJ2-2, with 11 bases identical to TRBD1. Germline V CDR1 and CDR2: MDHEN, SYDVKM. V lost 5 bases, J lost 3 bases, and 8 bases stayed unmatched. The CDR3 has 17 amino acids. The CDR3 loop reads CASSPRTGGEYTGELFF. The CDR3 DNA sequence: TGTGCCAGCAGTCCCCGGACAGGGGGCGAGTACACCGGGGAGCTGTTTTTT.

This clonotype was seen ten or more times. The chain employs TRBV4-3 and TRBJ2-2, with D perhaps being TRBD1 or TRBD2 (7 bases each). Germline values: CDR1 LGHNA, CDR2 YSLEER. Trimming stripped 8 bases from V and 4 bases from J, with 26 bases between. The CDR3 totals 18 residues. The CDR3 sequence: CASGWTGGGTVGTGELFF. CDR3 sequence (DNA): TGCGCCAGCGGGTGGACAGGCGGGGGAACCGTGGGCACCGGGGAGCTGTTTTTT.

This clonotype has ten or more counts. This chain joins TRBV2 and TRBJ1-5, with a tentative D call TRBD1 (6 bases). The germline CDR1 and CDR2 sequences are SNHLY and FYNNEI. The CDR3 sequence is 15 residues long. V lost 7 bases and J 3 bases, leaving 16 bases between the germline ends. The CDR3 is CASMSGTSSNQPQHF. The CDR3 bases are TGTGCCAGCATGTCTGGGACAAGTTCCAATCAGCCCCAGCATTTT. The full variable domain, with the rest looked up from reference TRBV2 and TRBJ1-5, is EPEVTQTPSHQVTQMGQEVILRCVPISNHLYFYWYRQILGQKVEFLVSFYNNEISEKSEIFDDQFSVERPDGSNFTLKIRSTKLEDSAMYFCASMSGTSSNQPQHFGDGTRLSIL.

This clonotype was counted a few times. This sequence joins TRBV11-2 and TRBJ2-7; D is tentatively TRBD1 or TRBD2 (5 bases each). Trimming cost V 0 bases and J 3 bases, with 12 bases left between them. CDR1 SGHAT and CDR2 FQNNGV come from the germline V gene. The CDR3 has 15 amino acids. The CDR3 reads CASSLEGVISYEQYF. CDR3 nucleotides: TGTGCCAGCAGCTTAGAGGGGGTCATTAGCTACGAGCAGTACTTC.

The sample holds many counts of this clonotype. The chain couples TRBV6-6 to TRBJ2-5; no firm D call. Trimming took 8 bases from V and 5 from J, leaving 9 bases between them. This CDR3 is built from 11 residues. Germline V gene lookup returns CDR1 MNHNY and CDR2 SVGAGI (reference sequence). CDR3 DNA: TGTGCCAGCGGCCGCCGGGAGACCCAGTACTTC. It encodes CASGRRETQYF.